The present T cell receptor beta chain was sequenced within a study of blood T cell repertoires in COVID-19. As for the study in general: Acute-phase and convalescent COVID-19 samples originated in the United States, Italy and Spain. In each case, the material was cDNA or gDNA derived from T cells, B-cell-depleted T cells, or PBMCs.

This CDR3 is built from 15 residues. Trimming cost V 4 bases and J 4 bases; bases outside gene matches: 10. Germline CDR1 and CDR2: SGHRS and YFSETQ. In the original workflow: Estimation of nucleated cell counts relied on the amplification of reference gene primers. Repertoires were generated with immunoSEQ multiplex PCR, while TCRdb's copy carries only in-frame clones and drops some. V and J calls and clone size follow that table, whereas D and trimming were derived from the DNA. Here the sample spans around 230,000 clones, 80% to 85% being singletons. The sample was peripheral blood. The TCR originated in an older woman with active or convalescent COVID-19. The chain links TRBV5-1 to TRBJ1-2, with TRBD1 identical over 7 bases. The CDR3 here is CASSRTTGPTYGYTF. The CDR3 DNA follows: TGCGCCAGCAGCAGGACGACAGGGCCGACCTATGGCTACACCTTC.